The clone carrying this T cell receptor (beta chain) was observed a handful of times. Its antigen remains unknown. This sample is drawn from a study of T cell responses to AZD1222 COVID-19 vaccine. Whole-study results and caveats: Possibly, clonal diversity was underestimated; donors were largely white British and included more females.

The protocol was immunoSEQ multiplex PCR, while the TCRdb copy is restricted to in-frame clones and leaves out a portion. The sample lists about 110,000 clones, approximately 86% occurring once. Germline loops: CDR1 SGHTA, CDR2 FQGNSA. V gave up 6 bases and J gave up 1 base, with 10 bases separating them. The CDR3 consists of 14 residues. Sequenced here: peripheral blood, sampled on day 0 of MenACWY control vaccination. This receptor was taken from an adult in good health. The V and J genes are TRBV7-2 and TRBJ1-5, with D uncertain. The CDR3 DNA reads TGTGCCAGCAGTCTCCGGGAGAGCAATCAGCCCCAGCATTTT. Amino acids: CASSLRESNQPQHF.